The 28 T cell receptor beta chains listed next were all sequenced from one sample in a study of T cell repertoires in cytomegalovirus infection. Their antigens are not known. Each CDR3 protein is one row after TCRdb ran MiXCR on the reads. The sample shows some 320,000 distinct CDR3 sequences, almost 30% of them seen only once. The sequences come from cultured PBMCs, collected from culture after CMV antigen stimulation. The origin of the receptors is a human donor in good health (CMV status not recorded). Some clones in this sample may be carry-over from other donors' samples.

This clonotype was picked up a small number of times. This chain links TRBV7-6 with TRBJ1-3; no firm D call. The CDR3 has 12 amino acids. V was trimmed by 6 bases and J by 4 bases, leaving 7 bases between them. Per germline, CDR1 SGHVS and CDR2 FNYEAQ. The CDR3, as DNA: TGTGCCAGCAGTAAAGTAGGAAACACCATATATTTT. This gives the protein CASSKVGNTIYF.

V gene TRBV29-1 combines with J gene TRBJ1-1; D is unclear. The V gene lost 5 bases and the J gene lost 0 bases, with 16 bases spanning the gap. In germline, CDR1 is SQVTM, CDR2 ANQGSEA. This CDR3 is built from 15 residues. The CDR3 DNA reads as TGCAGCGTTCAGCCCAGGTTGCTAATGAACACTGAAGCTTTCTTT. It encodes CSVQPRLLMNTEAFF. The full variable domain, its missing parts supplied by reference TRBV29-1 and TRBJ1-1, is SAVISQKPSRDICQRGTSLTIQCQVDSQVTMMFWYRQQPGQSLTLIATANQGSEATYESGFVIDKFPISRPNLTFSTLTVSNMSPEDSSIYLCSVQPRLLMNTEAFFGQGTRLTVV.

V is TRBV6-6 and J is TRBJ2-3; D might be TRBD2 (5 bases). Germline CDR1 MNHNY, CDR2 SVGAGI (reference sequence). The CDR3 has 12 amino acids. The V end lost 5 bases, the J end lost 5 bases, and 8 bases lay between the germline ends. In DNA form, the CDR3 reads TGTGCCAGCAGTGGCCGGGGAGATACGCAGTATTTT. This sequence encodes CASSGRGDTQYF.

This clonotype showed up many times. The chain links TRBV7-2 to TRBJ2-3; D might be TRBD2 (6 bases). With 7 bases removed from V and 4 bases from J, the gap between germline ends came to 15 bases. The CDR3 totals 14 residues. The germline gives CDR1 SGHTA, CDR2 FQGNSA. CDR3 nucleotide sequence: TGTGCCAGCAAACCCGGGGGAAGGGCAGATACGCAGTATTTT. Its protein product is CASKPGGRADTQYF.

On this clonotype: A read error may produce the germline difference seen at one junction end. V is TRBV4-1 and J is TRBJ2-3; 10 nucleotides align to TRBD2. Germline loops: CDR1 MGHRA, CDR2 YSYEKL. This CDR3 contains 16 residues. CDR3 DNA: TGTGCCAGCAGCCACGCTAGCGGGGGACGCACAGATACGCAGTATTTT. This sequence encodes CASSHASGGRTDTQYF.

This clonotype turned up a few times. The chain links TRBV20-1 to TRBJ2-1; 10 nucleotides line up with TRBD2. The length of the CDR3 is 17 residues. V lost 1 base and J lost 7; bases outside the gene matches: 13. The germline gives CDR1 DFQATT, CDR2 SNEGSKA (reference sequence). CDR3 DNA: TGCAGTGCTAGAGGCCCTAGCGGGGGCCCCTACGGGAATGAGCAGTTCTTC. Translation gives CSARGPSGGPYGNEQFF.

J is TRBJ1-2 and V is TRBV5-4; D ambiguous. The CDR3 runs 13 residues. The germline V and J ends were trimmed by 0 bases and 1 base, with 4 bases remaining between them. The germline V gene has CDR1 SGHNT and CDR2 YYREEE (reference sequence). In nucleotides, the CDR3 is TGTGCCAGCAGCTTGGCTAATAACTATGGCTACACCTTC. The encoded protein is CASSLANNYGYTF.

V is TRBV5-4 and J is TRBJ1-2, with D uncertain. Germline CDR1 reads SGHNT; CDR2 reads YYREEE (reference sequence). Deletions cut 2 bases from V and 8 bases from J, with 10 bases between. The length of the CDR3 is 12 residues. The CDR3 coding sequence is TGTGCCAGCAGCTTTCCGGGTCAAGGCTACACCTTC. Translated, it gives CASSFPGQGYTF.

A few counts support this clonotype. This sequence joins TRBV4-1 and TRBJ1-1, with D uncertain. The V end was cut by 3 bases, the J end by 10 bases, with 15 bases between. CDR3 length: 13 amino acids. Germline loops: CDR1 MGHRA, CDR2 YSYEKL. DNA of the CDR3: TGCGCCAGCAGCCACGAAAGTCTCATGGGAGCTTTCTTT. It translates to CASSHESLMGAFF.

This clonotype came up many times. This rearrangement joins TRBV7-3 to TRBJ1-5; D is uncertain. Germline lookup yields CDR1 SGHTA and CDR2 FQGTGA. Trimming cost V 2 bases and J 7 bases, with 12 bases left between them. There are 14 residues in the CDR3. The CDR3 coding sequence is TGTGCCAGCAGCTTATCAGGAGAGGGACAGCCCCAGCATTTT. Amino acids: CASSLSGEGQPQHF.

V and J are TRBV27 and TRBJ1-5; D may be TRBD1 (6 bases). Germline CDR1 is MNHEY and CDR2 is SMNVEV (reference sequence). CDR3 length: 16 amino acids. Trimming left V 6 bases short and J 3 bases short, with 18 bases between. In DNA form, the CDR3 reads TGTGCCAGCAGCCCCCTGGGGGCAGCCCTCAATCAGCCCCAGCATTTT. Amino acid sequence: CASSPLGAALNQPQHF.

This chain links TRBV27 with TRBJ2-7, with D possibly being TRBD1 (6 bases). The germline V gene has CDR1 MNHEY and CDR2 SMNVEV (reference sequence). The CDR3 sequence is 11 residues long. Trimming shortened V by 9 bases and J by 8 bases, and 14 bases separated the two germline ends. CDR3 sequence (DNA): TGTGCCAGTAGGACAGCCCTCCAGCAGTACTTC. As protein: CASRTALQQYF.

This clonotype was counted a few times. The V gene is TRBV12-3 or TRBV12-4, the J gene TRBJ1-5; D unclear. This CDR3 is 14 amino acids long. Trimming shortened V by 2 bases and J by 4 bases, and 9 bases separated the two germline ends. In DNA form, the CDR3 reads TGTGCCAGCAGTTTAAGGCACGTTAATCAGCCCCAGCATTTT. It translates to CASSLRHVNQPQHF.

The J gene is TRBJ2-5, the V gene TRBV5-1; 7 bases align to TRBD1. The CDR3 consists of 15 residues. Germline lookup yields CDR1 SGHRS and CDR2 YFSETQ. After removal of 2 bases from V and 2 bases from J, the junction contained 6 bases not matched to a gene. In nucleotides, the CDR3 is TGCGCCAGCAGCTTACTGGGACAGTCTCAAGAGACCCAGTACTTC. Protein product: CASSLLGQSQETQYF. The full variable domain, with the rest looked up from reference TRBV5-1 and TRBJ2-5, is KAGVTQTPRYLIKTRGQQVTLSCSPISGHRSVSWYQQTPGQGLQFLFEYFSETQRNKGNFPGRFSGRQFSNSRSEMNVSTLELGDSALYLCASSLLGQSQETQYFGPGTRLLVL.

The chain uses TRBV6-5 and TRBJ2-7; D uncertain. Trimming cost V 5 bases and J 4 bases, with 12 bases left between them. The V gene's germline CDR1 is MNHEY and CDR2 SVGAGI. CDR3 length: 13 residues. CDR3 region: CASSQSGPYEQYF. The CDR3 region has the DNA TGTGCCAGCAGTCAATCCGGACCTTACGAGCAGTACTTC.

The V and J genes are TRBV7-9 and TRBJ2-1; D unresolved. Trimming removed 1 base at V and 8 bases at J, with 9 bases between. The germline CDR1 and CDR2 sequences are SEHNR and FQNEAQ (reference sequence). The CDR3 is 13 residues long. The CDR3 is CASSLESWDEQFF. CDR3 coding DNA: TGTGCCAGCAGCTTAGAGTCCTGGGATGAGCAGTTCTTC.

V is TRBV14 and J is TRBJ2-5; TRBD2 agrees at 7 bases. The V gene end was trimmed by 0 bases and the J gene end by 9 bases; junction bases not matched to a gene: 7. CDR3 length: 14 residues. The germline CDR1 and CDR2 sequences are SGHDN and FVKESK. CDR3 nucleotides: TGTGCCAGCAGCCAAGAAAGGTCTCGGGAGGCCCAGTACTTC. It specifies CASSQERSREAQYF.

This clonotype was recorded a few times. The chain recombines TRBV7-3 with TRBJ2-3; D ambiguous. Per germline, CDR1 SGHTA and CDR2 FQGTGA. V was clipped by 5 bases and J by 2 bases, with 5 bases between them. This CDR3 region has 12 residues. The CDR3 DNA follows: TGTGCCAGCAGCGACGACACAGATACGCAGTATTTT. The encoded protein is CASSDDTDTQYF.

This chain joins TRBV6-1 and TRBJ2-7, with D unresolved. This CDR3 region has 13 residues. The germline gives CDR1 MNHNS, CDR2 SASEGT. V lost 6 bases and J 2 bases, leaving 11 bases between the germline ends. Here the CDR3 reads CASSFQWAYEQYF. CDR3 nucleotides: TGTGCCAGCAGCTTCCAGTGGGCCTACGAGCAGTACTTC.

This clonotype was seen at least ten times. J is TRBJ1-5 and V is TRBV7-2; a possible D gene is TRBD1 (5 bases). The germline V and J ends were trimmed by 1 base and 4 bases, with 11 bases remaining between them. Germline CDR1 is SGHTA and CDR2 is FQGNSA. This CDR3 has 15 residues. The CDR3 sequence is CASSLDAGRNQPQHF. In DNA, the CDR3 is TGTGCCAGCAGCTTAGATGCAGGGAGGAATCAGCCCCAGCATTTT.

This clonotype came up a few times. This chain joins TRBV20-1 and TRBJ2-1; the match to TRBD2 covers 13 bases. The CDR3 has 15 residues. Germline lookup yields CDR1 DFQATT and CDR2 SNEGSKA (reference sequence). Trimming removed 6 bases from V and 6 bases from J; junction bases left unmatched: 8. CDR3 DNA sequence: TGCAGTGCCCTGTGGGGACTAGCGGGATTCAATGAGCAGTTCTTC. The encoded protein is CSALWGLAGFNEQFF.

The V gene is TRBV29-1, the J gene TRBJ2-1; D is unclear. CDR1 and CDR2 (germline): SQVTM, ANQGSEA. The CDR3 has 13 residues. Trimming shortened V by 5 bases and J by 7 bases, and 15 bases separated the two germline ends. The CDR3 spells CSVSQALLNEQFF. The CDR3 nucleotides read TGCAGCGTTTCCCAGGCCCTCTTGAATGAGCAGTTCTTC.

With respect to this clonotype: Without the conserved terminal phenylalanine or tryptophan, this CDR3 likely stems from a read error. V gene TRBV4-1 combines with J gene TRBJ1-5; 11 positions agree with TRBD1. The germline V gene encodes CDR1 MGHRA and CDR2 YSYEKL. The CDR3 runs 19 residues. V dropped 7 bases and J dropped 7; count of bases not matched to a gene: 21. The CDR3 loop is CASTTKGTLGQGVKQPQHL. The CDR3 DNA reads as TGCGCCAGCACCACCAAGGGAACTTTGGGACAGGGGGTTAAGCAGCCCCAGCATTTA.

V usage is TRBV10-3 and J usage is TRBJ2-2; 8 nucleotides agree with TRBD1. The CDR3 runs to 17 residues. The germline CDR1 and CDR2 sequences are ENHRY and SYGVKD. V trimming: 4 bases; J trimming: 2 bases; junction bases outside the gene matches: 9. The CDR3 reads CAISGFQDRANTGELFF. CDR3 bases: TGTGCCATCAGTGGATTTCAGGACAGGGCCAACACCGGGGAGCTGTTTTTT.

This clonotype was counted only a few times. J is TRBJ2-3 and V is TRBV7-8; TRBD2 matches at 12 bases. The CDR3 runs to 17 residues. Germline trimming cut 5 bases from V and 7 bases from J; bases unmatched to any gene: 13. In germline, CDR1 is SGHVS, CDR2 FQNEAQ. CDR3: CASSRLAGVSPQNTQYF. CDR3 nucleotide sequence: TGTGCCAGCAGCCGACTAGCGGGAGTTTCCCCACAGAATACGCAGTATTTT.

The table lists this clonotype with a few counts. A read error may produce the germline difference seen at one junction end. The genes are TRBV5-3 and TRBJ2-5; 10 positions agree with TRBD2. TRBV5-3 is an ORF, and what it does is uncertain. CDR3 length: 15 residues. In DNA form, the CDR3 reads TGTGCCAGCAGCTTGAGCGGGGGGGTCCAAGAGACCCAGTACTTC. Translation gives CASSLSGGVQETQYF.

The V and J genes are TRBV11-2 and TRBJ2-5, with a possible D match to TRBD2 (5 bases). Between the trimmed V and J ends, which lost 5 bases and 5 bases, there was a span of 18 bases. The CDR3 covers 15 residues. Germline V gives CDR1 SGHAT, CDR2 FQNNGV. The CDR3 nucleotides read TGTGCCAGCAGCCCACGGATCGGGGTGCCCGAGACCCAGTACTTC. Translated, it gives CASSPRIGVPETQYF.

Only a few counts were recorded for this clonotype. This rearrangement joins TRBV11-2 to TRBJ1-6; 10 nucleotides line up with TRBD1. With V trimmed by 5 bases and J by 6 bases, 7 bases remained unmatched. The CDR3 consists of 16 residues. Germline V gene sequence: CDR1 SGHAT, CDR2 FQNNGV. In DNA, the CDR3 is TGTGCCAGCAGCCTGTGGGGACAGGGGATTAATTCACCCCTCCACTTT. It specifies CASSLWGQGINSPLHF.